These 20 T cell receptor beta chains were all obtained from the same sample, sequenced in a study of spatial heterogeneity in lung cancer. As for time point: sample taken at primary tumor resection. One entry per CDR3 protein results from TCRdb running MiXCR on the 5' RACE reads. Of around 45,000 distinct CDR3 sequences listed, roughly an eighth are singletons. Here the sequenced sample was PBMCs, taken at surgery. The receptors here all came from a male donor with early-stage non-small cell lung cancer.

This clonotype was seen more than once but under ten times. The rearrangement joins TRBV24-1 to TRBJ2-2, with a weak D call TRBD2 (6 bases). Trimming took 3 bases from V and 1 from J, leaving 14 bases between them. CDR1 is KGHDR, CDR2 SFDVKD, per germline. There are 17 residues in the CDR3. CDR3 nucleotides: TGTGCCACCAGTGATCCCTTAGGAGGGGAGAACACCGGGGAGCTGTTTTTT. Amino acid sequence: CATSDPLGGENTGELFF.

This clonotype turned up a few times. The gene calls are TRBV5-1 and TRBJ2-2; the D gene is possibly TRBD1 (5 bases). The length of the CDR3 is 14 residues. Germline V gene lookup returns CDR1 SGHRS and CDR2 YFSETQ. Trimming left V 4 bases short and J 2 bases short, with 9 bases between. CDR3 bases: TGCGCCAGCAGCCCTCAGGGAAACACCGGGGAGCTGTTTTTT. This translates into CASSPQGNTGELFF.

This clonotype turned up a few times. The rearrangement links TRBV3-1 to TRBJ1-6; D not resolved. This CDR3 is built from 14 residues. Per germline, CDR1 LGHDT and CDR2 YNNKEL (reference sequence). The V gene lost 1 base and the J gene lost 6 bases, with 7 bases spanning the gap. The CDR3 loop reads CASSQGGGNSPLHF. The CDR3 nucleotides read TGTGCCAGCAGCCAAGGTGGAGGTAATTCACCCCTCCACTTT. The complete variable domain, with remaining parts taken from reference TRBV3-1 and TRBJ1-6, reads DTAVSQTPKYLVTQMGNDKSIKCEQNLGHDTMYWYKQDSKKFLKIMFSYNNKELIINETVPNRFSPKSPDKAHLNLHINSLELGDSAVYFCASSQGGGNSPLHFGNGTRLTVT.

At least ten counts were recorded for this clonotype. This chain uses TRBV5-1 with TRBJ1-1, with D unresolved. This CDR3 contains 14 residues. Trimming pared 1 base from V and 7 bases from J, leaving 14 bases between. Germline values: CDR1 SGHRS, CDR2 YFSETQ. The CDR3 DNA reads TGCGCCAGCAGCTTGTATCAAGAGTCGGATGAAGCTTTCTTT. It is translated as CASSLYQESDEAFF.

This clonotype has just a few counts. This chain connects TRBV7-6 to TRBJ1-3, with D unresolved. The CDR3 spans 16 residues. CDR1 SGHVS and CDR2 FNYEAQ come from the germline V gene. Trimming shortened V by 3 bases and J by 1 base, and 13 bases separated the two germline ends. The CDR3 here is CASSLLPDGSGNTIYF. In DNA form, the CDR3 reads TGTGCCAGCAGCTTGCTACCGGACGGATCTGGAAACACCATATATTTT.

This clonotype was seen ten or more times. V usage is TRBV14 and J usage is TRBJ2-5, with TRBD2 matching over 13 bases. V lost 5 bases, J lost 4 bases, and 10 bases stayed unmatched. Germline lookup yields CDR1 SGHDN and CDR2 FVKESK. CDR3 size: 17 residues. The CDR3 DNA sequence: TGTGCCAGCAGCGCACGACTAGCGGGAGGCCAGAGAGAGACCCAGTACTTC. Its protein is CASSARLAGGQRETQYF.

This clonotype turned up a few times. The chain has TRBV7-8 and TRBJ1-4, with unresolved D. The CDR3 length is 14 residues. The germline V and J ends were trimmed by 1 base and 7 bases, with 10 bases remaining between them. Per the germline V gene, CDR1 is SGHVS and CDR2 is FQNEAQ. The CDR3 coding sequence is TGTGCCAGCAGCTTAGTAGGGAGGACTGAAAAACTGTTTTTT. Amino acids: CASSLVGRTEKLFF.

In regard to this clonotype: A much larger clonotype is one base distant, so this may be a read error. The gene calls are TRBV6-1 and TRBJ1-1; D call uncertain. This CDR3 contains 12 residues. Trimming shortened V by 5 bases and J by 4 bases, and 8 bases separated the two germline ends. Germline CDR1 is MNHNS and CDR2 is SASEGT. The chain's CDR3 is CASSWGTTEAFF. DNA of the CDR3: TGTGCCAGCAGTTGGGGAACCACTGAAGCTTTCTTT.

Only one count was recorded for this clonotype. The chain carries TRBV6-1 and TRBJ1-2; no clear D gene. The CDR3 consists of 12 residues. Trimming took 7 bases from V and 5 from J, leaving 11 bases between them. CDR1 and CDR2 (germline): MNHNS, SASEGT. The CDR3: CASMRDRYGYTF. The CDR3 nucleotides are TGTGCCAGCATGAGAGACCGTTATGGCTACACCTTC.

This clonotype was recorded at least ten times. V gene TRBV5-4 combines with J gene TRBJ2-3; D is ambiguous. Deletions cut 3 bases from V and 1 base from J, with 9 bases between. This CDR3 is built from 14 residues. Germline V gene sequence: CDR1 SGHNT, CDR2 YYREEE (reference sequence). The CDR3 loop reads CASSWKPRTDTQYF. The CDR3 bases are TGTGCCAGCAGCTGGAAACCACGCACAGATACGCAGTATTTT.

A word on this clonotype: A much larger clone lies one base from this, so it may be a read error. For the CDR3, the DNA is TGCAGTGCTCTCCGAGGACAGTCAGTAGGTTATGGCTACACCTTC. It is translated as CSALRGQSVGYGYTF. This chain uses TRBV20-1 with TRBJ1-2; D possibly corresponds to TRBD1 (6 bases). Looked up from germline, CDR1 is DFQATT and CDR2 is SNEGSKA (reference sequence). V was shortened by 5 bases and J by 5 bases, with 21 bases between the two germline ends. CDR3 length: 15 amino acids.

V gene TRBV5-6 combines with J gene TRBJ1-6; D is unclear. Per the germline V gene, CDR1 is SGHDT and CDR2 is YYEEEE. The CDR3 is made up of 14 amino acids. Trimming took off 4 bases at V and 10 bases at J, with 15 bases between the two ends. CDR3 nucleotides: TGTGCCAGCAGCATTAGGAGGATGCGATCACCCCTCCACTTT. Translation: CASSIRRMRSPLHF.

This clonotype was counted ten times or more. The chain links TRBV5-1 to TRBJ2-1, with D hard to call. Germline CDR1 SGHRS, CDR2 YFSETQ. The CDR3 has 16 residues. The germline V and J ends were trimmed by 0 bases and 0 bases, with 10 bases remaining between them. CDR3 amino acids: CASSLDGPSSYNEQFF. The CDR3 nucleotides read TGCGCCAGCAGCTTGGACGGCCCCAGCTCCTACAATGAGCAGTTCTTC.

V is TRBV3-1 and J is TRBJ2-5; tentative D call: TRBD2 (6 bases). V dropped 6 bases and J dropped 1 base, with 18 bases sitting between them. The CDR3 spans 16 residues. CDR1 is LGHDT and CDR2 is YNNKEL in the germline V gene (reference sequence). In nucleotides, the CDR3 is TGTGCCAGCAGACACCAGGTCGGGCGGGGCCAAGAGACCCAGTACTTC. As protein: CASRHQVGRGQETQYF.

The table lists this clonotype with a few counts. This chain uses TRBV5-1 with TRBJ2-2; the D is unclear. With 3 bases removed from V and 1 base from J, the gap between germline ends came to 13 bases. The CDR3 loop spans 16 amino acids. Germline CDR1 reads SGHRS; CDR2 reads YFSETQ. The CDR3 DNA is TGCGCCAGCAGCTCTATCCTGGGCGGGAACACCGGGGAGCTGTTTTTT. Amino acids: CASSSILGGNTGELFF.

There are a few counts of this clonotype. The chain couples TRBV12-3 or TRBV12-4 to TRBJ2-7, with TRBD2 identical over 9 bases. V trimming: 3 bases; J trimming: 4 bases; junction bases outside the gene matches: 4. This CDR3 region has 14 residues. The CDR3 region is CASSFNSGSYEQYF. The CDR3 coding sequence is TGTGCCAGCAGTTTTAATAGCGGGAGTTACGAGCAGTACTTC.

The J gene is TRBJ2-7, the V gene TRBV4-2; 9 bases match TRBD2. In germline, CDR1 is LGHNA, CDR2 YNFKEQ. V shed 0 bases, J shed 3 bases, and the junction held 6 bases outside the gene matches. The CDR3 runs 16 residues. The CDR3 DNA reads as TGTGCCAGCAGCCAAGAGCGCGGCGGGGGGGACTACGAGCAGTACTTC. The encoded protein is CASSQERGGGDYEQYF.

The V and J genes are TRBV7-3 and TRBJ1-1; D is unresolved. Germline loops: CDR1 SGHTA, CDR2 FQGTGA. CDR3 size: 13 residues. Trimming pared 5 bases from V and 6 bases from J, leaving 13 bases between. Written as DNA, the CDR3 is TGTGCCAGCAGCAACCAGATTGGCGCTGAAGCTTTCTTT. This encodes CASSNQIGAEAFF.

This clonotype was observed at least ten times. The chain employs TRBV3-1 and TRBJ2-1; TRBD2 agrees at 13 bases. Germline V gene sequence: CDR1 LGHDT, CDR2 YNNKEL (reference sequence). The CDR3 runs to 16 residues. The trim removed 4 bases at V and 10 bases at J, leaving 10 bases unmatched. The CDR3 DNA reads as TGTGCCAGCAGCCCTGAAGGACTAGCGGGAGAGGGGGAGCAGTTCTTC. Amino acid sequence: CASSPEGLAGEGEQFF.

A note on this clonotype: A read error may explain this, as a much larger clone is one base away. The J gene is TRBJ2-7, the V gene TRBV2; unclear D gene. Germline values: CDR1 SNHLY, CDR2 FYNNEI. The CDR3 extends over 13 amino acids. As DNA, the CDR3 is TGTCCCAGCAGTGATTTATGGGGCTACGAGCAGTACTTC. Amino acid sequence: CPSSDLWGYEQYF.